This T cell receptor beta chain emerged from a study of TIL therapy for anti-PD-1-resistant metastatic lung cancer. The V and J ends lost 9 bases and 5 bases, in that order; junction bases with no gene match: 9. The CDR3 totals 13 residues. Germline CDR1 and CDR2: MNHEY and SMNVEV (reference sequence). Study-level points and caveats: TIL clonotype persistence in blood showed no apparent association with response.

With respect to this clone: Its antigen is unidentified.

The time point here: pre-treatment sample, taken before nivolumab and TIL therapy. Stage 4 NSCLC adults joined between October 2017 and January 2020. The immunoSEQ assay was v3. Libraries were prepared by immunoSEQ multiplex PCR; TCRdb keeps only in-frame clonotypes and omits some of them. Of around 15,000 clones in the sample, roughly 83% were seen once. Sequencing was performed on blood, taken at baseline. This chain links TRBV27 with TRBJ2-7, with 8 nucleotides matching TRBD1. The receptor was derived from a person aged 25 to 80 with non-small cell lung cancer. The CDR3 here is CASALDRVHEQYV. In DNA, the CDR3 is TGTGCCAGTGCACTGGACAGGGTCCACGAGCAGTACGTC.